Below, 6 T cell receptor beta chains from the same sample are listed, as sequenced in a study of T-cell reconstitution after alpha-beta-depleted transplantation in children. TCRbeta library construction was performed incorporating unique molecular identifiers. TCRdb redid the calling of the PCR reads with MiXCR, one entry per CDR3 protein. Of approximately 510,000 distinct CDR3 sequences in the sample, approximately 20% are singletons; the top ten hold approximately 3%. The material sequenced was PBMCs from the stem cell graft donor, taken from the stem cell graft. Receptors were obtained from a human donor who donated a stem cell graft to a child with acute lymphoblastic leukemia.

This clonotype was seen only a few times. The V and J genes are TRBV24-1 and TRBJ2-1; TRBD2 matches 10 bases. Germline V gene data show CDR1 as KGHDR and CDR2 as SFDVKD. The CDR3 has 16 amino acids. The V gene end was trimmed by 5 bases and the J gene end by 5 bases; junction bases not matched to a gene: 8. The chain's CDR3 is CATSGATSGRHNEQFF. The CDR3 DNA reads as TGTGCCACCAGTGGTGCGACTAGCGGGCGCCACAATGAGCAGTTCTTC.

V gene TRBV20-1 combines with J gene TRBJ2-1, with unresolved D. The germline V gene has CDR1 DFQATT and CDR2 SNEGSKA (reference sequence). V shed 6 bases and J shed 2 bases, with 20 bases lying between them. The CDR3 extends over 16 amino acids. The CDR3 reads CSAPPVLADTYNEQFF. As DNA, the CDR3 is TGCAGTGCCCCACCGGTATTAGCTGATACCTACAATGAGCAGTTCTTC.

The chain carries TRBV6-1 and TRBJ1-1; 9 bases align to TRBD1. V lost 6 bases, J lost 2 bases, and 4 bases stayed unmatched. Looked up from germline, CDR1 is MNHNS and CDR2 is SASEGT. The CDR3 loop spans 14 amino acids. The CDR3, as DNA: TGTGCCAGCAGGGGGACAGGGAAAAACACTGAAGCTTTCTTT. Translated, it gives CASRGTGKNTEAFF.

A few counts support this clonotype. An end of the junction differs from the germline gene, which may be a read error. The genes are TRBV29-1 and TRBJ2-4; D is possibly TRBD1 (5 bases). The CDR3 length is 13 residues. The germline gives CDR1 SQVTM, CDR2 ANQGSEA. Here the CDR3 reads CSVEDGRSEIRDF. In nucleotides, the CDR3 is TGCAGCGTTGAAGACGGTAGATCTGAGATCAGGGACTTC.

The J gene is TRBJ1-1, the V gene TRBV20-1; 7 nucleotides match TRBD1. CDR1 is DFQATT, CDR2 SNEGSKA, per germline (reference sequence). J gave up 1 base and V 7 bases, and 3 bases lay outside the gene matches. This CDR3 is 12 amino acids long. The CDR3 nucleotides read TGCAGTGGGCGACAGGGGAACACTGAAGCTTTCTTT. Protein sequence: CSGRQGNTEAFF.

The CDR3 reads CASSPTGLTNEKLFF. CDR3 in DNA: TGTGCCAGCAGCCCAACAGGGTTGACTAATGAAAAACTGTTTTTT. The chain employs TRBV5-4 and TRBJ1-4; D possibly corresponds to TRBD1 (6 bases). Germline V CDR1 and CDR2: SGHNT, YYREEE (reference sequence). The V gene lost 4 bases and the J gene lost 2 bases, with 12 bases spanning the gap. The CDR3 contains 15 residues.